Described below is a single T cell receptor beta chain sequence and its context. No antigen is known for it. This entry comes from a study of T cell responses to AZD1222 COVID-19 vaccine. Study-wide findings and caveats: The span of vaccine-associated CD4 TCRs extended across spike, with dominance at 160-218 and 743-854. Two doses of AZD1222 preceded a rise in Spike-specific TCR breadth and depth. Most donors were white British, females outnumbered males, and clonal diversity was possibly underestimated. Unmutated variant regions are reportedly the target of nearly half of TCRs that are spike-specific.

The V end was cut by 10 bases, the J end by 7 bases, with 13 bases between. The length of the CDR3 is 11 residues. Germline V gene lookup returns CDR1 LGHDT and CDR2 YNNKEL (reference sequence). Profiling relied on immunoSEQ multiplex PCR, and the TCRdb table lists in-frame clones only, not all of them. The table shows over 100,000 clones, with 88% occurring only once. The input for sequencing was peripheral blood, taken on day 0 of AZD1222 vaccination. This TCR came from an adult in good health. The rearrangement uses TRBV3-1 (or the pseudogene TRBV3-2) and TRBJ1-2; D may be TRBD1 (6 bases). The CDR3 bases are TGTGCCATCAAAAGGGGGTCTGGCTACACCTTC. This codes for CAIKRGSGYTF.